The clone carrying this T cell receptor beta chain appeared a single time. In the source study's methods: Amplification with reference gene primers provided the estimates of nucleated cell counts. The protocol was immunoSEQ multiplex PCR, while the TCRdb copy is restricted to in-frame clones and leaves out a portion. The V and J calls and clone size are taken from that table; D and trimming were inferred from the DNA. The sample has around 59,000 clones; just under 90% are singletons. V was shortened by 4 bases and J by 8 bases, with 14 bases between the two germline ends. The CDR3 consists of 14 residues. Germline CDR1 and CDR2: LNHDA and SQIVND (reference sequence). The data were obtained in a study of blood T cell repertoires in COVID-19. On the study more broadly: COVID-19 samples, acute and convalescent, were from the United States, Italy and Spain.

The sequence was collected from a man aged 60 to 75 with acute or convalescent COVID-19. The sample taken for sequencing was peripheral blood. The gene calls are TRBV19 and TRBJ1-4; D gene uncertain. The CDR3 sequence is CASSSRVGDEKLFF. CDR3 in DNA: TGTGCCAGTAGTAGTCGAGTGGGCGACGAAAAACTGTTTTTT.